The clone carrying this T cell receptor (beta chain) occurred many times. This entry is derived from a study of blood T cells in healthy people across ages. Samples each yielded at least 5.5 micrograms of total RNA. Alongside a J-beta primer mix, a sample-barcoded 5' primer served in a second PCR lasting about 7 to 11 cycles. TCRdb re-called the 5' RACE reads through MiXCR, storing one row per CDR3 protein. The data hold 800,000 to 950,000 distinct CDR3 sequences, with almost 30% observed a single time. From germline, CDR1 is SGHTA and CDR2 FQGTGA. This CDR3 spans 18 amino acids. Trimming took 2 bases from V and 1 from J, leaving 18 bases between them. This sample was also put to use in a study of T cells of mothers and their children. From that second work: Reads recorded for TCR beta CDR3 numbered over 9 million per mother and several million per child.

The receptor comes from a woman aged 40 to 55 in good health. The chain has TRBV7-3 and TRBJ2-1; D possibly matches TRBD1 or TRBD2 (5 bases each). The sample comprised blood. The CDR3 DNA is TGTGCCAGCAGCTTATATGGGGTTGGGGGTAGTTCCTACAATGAGCAGTTCTTC. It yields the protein CASSLYGVGGSSYNEQFF.